The next 29 T cell receptor beta chains were all read from a single sample in a study of blood T cell repertoires in COVID-19. Profiling relied on immunoSEQ multiplex PCR, and the TCRdb table lists in-frame clones only, not all of them. Here the sample spans tens of thousands of clones, around 89% being singletons. Specimen: peripheral blood. These receptors were obtained from a man aged 50 to 60 with COVID-19, enrolled during active disease.

This clone showed up just once. The genes are TRBV5-1 and TRBJ1-2; no clear D gene. The CDR3 loop spans 13 amino acids. V lost 4 bases and J 4 bases, leaving 11 bases between the germline ends. Looked up from germline, CDR1 is SGHRS and CDR2 is YFSETQ. This chain's CDR3 is CASSPPEGYGYTF. CDR3 sequence (DNA): TGCGCCAGCAGCCCGCCAGAGGGCTATGGCTACACCTTC.

The V gene is TRBV15, the J gene TRBJ2-7, with a tentative D call TRBD2 (6 bases). This CDR3 has 16 amino acids. The V and J ends lost 0 bases and 0 bases respectively, with 12 bases between them. CDR1 and CDR2 from the germline V gene are LNHNV and YYDKDF (reference sequence). The DNA of the CDR3 is TGTGCCACCAGCAGAGATGGCGGGGCGACCTCCTACGAGCAGTACTTC. This codes for CATSRDGGATSYEQYF.

This chain joins TRBV10-3 and TRBJ1-5; unclear D gene. CDR3 length: 13 residues. Germline CDR1 is ENHRY and CDR2 is SYGVKD. Trimming cost V 4 bases and J 8 bases, with 12 bases left between them. The CDR3 nucleotides are TGTGCCATCAGTGTGGGGAGGGATGAGCCCCAGCATTTT. Encoded protein: CAISVGRDEPQHF.

This clone was counted once. The rearrangement joins TRBV18 to TRBJ1-1; TRBD1 agrees at 8 bases. Trimming cost V 4 bases and J 5 bases; bases outside gene matches: 9. The CDR3 length is 15 residues. The germline gives CDR1 KGHSH, CDR2 LQKENI. CDR3 sequence reads: CASSLNRDRRTEAFF. CDR3 DNA sequence: TGTGCCAGCTCACTCAACCGGGACAGGAGAACTGAAGCTTTCTTT.

V is TRBV7-2 and J is TRBJ2-5; TRBD2 matches 7 bases. V was pared by 5 bases and J by 5 bases, with 8 bases of the junction left unmatched. Germline V gene data show CDR1 as SGHTA and CDR2 as FQGNSA. There are 14 residues in the CDR3. CDR3 sequence (DNA): TGTGCCAGCAGCGGACTAGGAGGCGGGGAGACCCAGTACTTC. Residues: CASSGLGGGETQYF.

This chain uses TRBV30 with TRBJ2-1; D unclear. CDR1 and CDR2 from the germline V gene are GTSNPN and SVGIG (reference sequence). The V gene lost 1 base and the J gene lost 4 bases, with 14 bases spanning the gap. The length of the CDR3 is 15 residues. The CDR3 loop reads CAWSDGSLQYNEQFF. The CDR3 DNA sequence: TGTGCCTGGAGTGACGGAAGTTTACAGTACAATGAGCAGTTCTTC.

The CDR3 region has the DNA TGTGCCAGCAGCTTGGGGACAGGGGATCACCGCTCTGGAAACACCATATATTTT. This translates into CASSLGTGDHRSGNTIYF. The chain carries TRBV5-5 and TRBJ1-3, with 9 bases aligning to TRBD1. The V gene end was trimmed by 0 bases and the J gene end by 0 bases; junction bases not matched to a gene: 7. Germline values: CDR1 SGHKS, CDR2 YYEKEE (reference sequence). The CDR3 runs 18 residues.

V is TRBV28 and J is TRBJ2-5; tentative D call: TRBD2 (5 bases). V lost 3 bases and J 3 bases, leaving 14 bases between the germline ends. The CDR3 contains 15 residues. Germline CDR1 reads MDHEN; CDR2 reads SYDVKM. CDR3 in amino acids: CASSLSRRGKETQYF. In DNA, the CDR3 is TGTGCCAGCAGTTTGTCGCGTCGGGGAAAAGAGACCCAGTACTTC.

This clone was seen only once. V gene TRBV29-1 combines with J gene TRBJ1-1, with D maybe TRBD1 (6 bases). The V end was cut by 6 bases, the J end by 1 base, with 9 bases between. The CDR3 has 12 residues. Germline V gene sequence: CDR1 SQVTM, CDR2 ANQGSEA. The CDR3 DNA reads TGCAGCGTAGGACAGTCGAACACTGAAGCTTTCTTT. Its protein is CSVGQSNTEAFF.

This rearrangement joins TRBV5-4 to TRBJ2-1; 8 bases line up with TRBD2. V shed 2 bases and J 0 bases; nucleotides not matched to a gene: 4. The CDR3 has 16 amino acids. CDR1 and CDR2 (germline): SGHNT, YYREEE (reference sequence). CDR3 coding DNA: TGTGCCAGCAGCTTCCGGGGGGGAAACTCCTACAATGAGCAGTTCTTC. Amino acids: CASSFRGGNSYNEQFF. The whole variable domain, filled in from reference TRBV5-4 and TRBJ2-1, reads ETGVTQSPTHLIKTRGQQVTLRCSSQSGHNTVSWYQQALGQGPQFIFQYYREEENGRGNFPPRFSGLQFPNYSSELNVNALELDDSALYLCASSFRGGNSYNEQFFGPGTRLTVL.

The J gene is TRBJ2-7, the V gene TRBV11-1, with TRBD1 matching over 8 bases. From germline, CDR1 is SGHAT and CDR2 FQDESV (reference sequence). CDR3 length equals 13 residues. The ends lost 6 bases at V and 4 bases at J; junction bases unmatched: 5. The CDR3 spells CASSPDREYEQYF. CDR3 nucleotide sequence: TGTGCCAGCAGTCCGGACAGGGAATACGAGCAGTACTTC.

The V gene is TRBV5-1, the J gene TRBJ1-2, with TRBD1 matching 9 bases. Germline V gene lookup returns CDR1 SGHRS and CDR2 YFSETQ. With 1 base clipped from V and 6 bases from J, the junction kept 7 bases outside the gene matches. The CDR3 totals 15 residues. CDR3 protein: CASSLSTGGENGYTF. CDR3 in DNA: TGCGCCAGCAGCTTGTCCACAGGGGGCGAGAATGGCTACACCTTC.

V is TRBV28 and J is TRBJ1-6, with TRBD1 matching 11 bases. The CDR3 length is 18 residues. Germline assignment: CDR1 MDHEN and CDR2 SYDVKM. Losses at the gene ends were 5 bases for V and 4 bases for J; bases not matched to a gene: 10. CDR3 DNA sequence: TGTGCCAGCAGTCTGGGACAGGGGGGATCCCGTTATAATTCACCCCTCCACTTT. This codes for CASSLGQGGSRYNSPLHF.

V gene TRBV6-2 or TRBV6-3 combines with J gene TRBJ2-7; TRBD2 matches 8 bases. V trimming: 6 bases; J trimming: 2 bases; junction bases outside the gene matches: 12. The CDR3 is made up of 16 amino acids. The germline gives CDR1 MNHEY, CDR2 SVGEGT. The CDR3 loop reads CASSPSRYSGAYEQYF. In DNA, the CDR3 is TGTGCCAGCAGCCCCTCTCGTTATAGCGGGGCCTACGAGCAGTACTTC.

The chain uses TRBV12-5 and TRBJ2-2; D is possibly TRBD2 (7 bases). The CDR3 has 15 residues. Trimming stripped 2 bases from V and 6 bases from J, with 13 bases between. Germline V gene data show CDR1 as LGHNT and CDR2 as FRNRAP. CDR3 in amino acids: CASGLMAGAAGELFF. As DNA, the CDR3 is TGTGCTAGTGGTTTGATGGCGGGGGCAGCCGGGGAGCTGTTTTTT.

The chain combines TRBV5-4 with TRBJ2-1; the D is unclear. Germline loops: CDR1 SGHNT, CDR2 YYREEE (reference sequence). Trimming took off 4 bases at V and 7 bases at J, with 21 bases between the two ends. The CDR3 is 16 amino acids. CDR3 DNA sequence: TGTGCCAGCAGCCCCCTCGGTGCGGTAGGTGGTAATGAGCAGTTCTTC. Translating it yields CASSPLGAVGGNEQFF. Full variable domain (outside the CDR3, taken from reference TRBV5-4 and TRBJ2-1): ETGVTQSPTHLIKTRGQQVTLRCSSQSGHNTVSWYQQALGQGPQFIFQYYREEENGRGNFPPRFSGLQFPNYSSELNVNALELDDSALYLCASSPLGAVGGNEQFFGPGTRLTVL.

The chain employs TRBV3-1 (or the pseudogene TRBV3-2) and TRBJ1-2; D gene uncertain. Germline V gene sequence: CDR1 LGHDT, CDR2 YNNKEL (reference sequence). The CDR3 spans 15 residues. The V and J ends lost 0 bases and 4 bases respectively, with 12 bases between them. The CDR3 region is CASSQDATGSYGYTF. DNA for the CDR3: TGTGCCAGCAGCCAAGATGCAACGGGGAGCTATGGCTACACCTTC.

The rearrangement uses TRBV9 and TRBJ1-2; no reliable D call. Germline V lookup: CDR1 SGDLS, CDR2 YYNGEE. This CDR3 spans 13 amino acids. V was shortened by 0 bases and J by 8 bases, with 11 bases between the two germline ends. CDR3 coding DNA: TGTGCCAGCAGCGTAGGAATGGGAGACGGCTACACCTTC. Its protein is CASSVGMGDGYTF.

This clone is a singleton in its sample. V usage is TRBV3-1 (or the pseudogene TRBV3-2) and J usage is TRBJ2-1; 7 nucleotides line up with TRBD1. The CDR3 contains 15 residues. Germline-derived CDR1 and CDR2 are LGHDT and YNNKEL (reference sequence). V lost 4 bases and J lost 10; bases outside the gene matches: 13. The CDR3 loop reads CASSPHGGQLVEQFF. The CDR3 DNA follows: TGTGCCAGCAGCCCTCATGGGGGACAGCTCGTCGAGCAGTTCTTC.

CDR3 loop: CASIRGSRNQPQHF. The DNA for the CDR3 is TGTGCCAGCATCAGGGGATCAAGGAATCAGCCCCAGCATTTT. V is TRBV5-8 and J is TRBJ1-5, with D perhaps matching TRBD1 (6 bases). Trimming shortened V by 6 bases and J by 4 bases, and 14 bases separated the two germline ends. The CDR3 runs 14 residues. Germline V CDR1 and CDR2: SGHTS, YDEGEE.

This sequence joins TRBV7-9 and TRBJ2-1, with TRBD1 matching over 7 bases. Trimming took 0 bases from V and 3 from J; bases not matched to a gene: 5. The CDR3 loop spans 16 amino acids. Looked up from germline, CDR1 is SEHNR and CDR2 is FQNEAQ (reference sequence). CDR3 in amino acids: CASSLASRGYYNEQFF. CDR3 coding DNA: TGTGCCAGCAGCTTAGCTTCCAGGGGGTACTACAATGAGCAGTTCTTC.

The J gene is TRBJ1-3, the V gene TRBV7-8; 7 bases are a match to TRBD1. The CDR3 sequence is 17 residues long. The germline CDR1 and CDR2 sequences are SGHVS and FQNEAQ. V lost 5 bases and J lost 0; bases outside the gene matches: 10. The CDR3: CASSLLWQGGSGNTIYF. The CDR3 DNA reads TGTGCCAGCAGCCTGTTATGGCAGGGGGGCTCTGGAAACACCATATATTTT.

The chain carries TRBV2 and TRBJ1-1; TRBD1 aligns across 8 bases. This CDR3 has 14 residues. V shed 5 bases, J shed 7 bases, and the junction held 9 bases outside the gene matches. Germline V gives CDR1 SNHLY, CDR2 FYNNEI. Here the CDR3 DNA reads TGTGCCAGCAGTCGGACAGGGAAAAGCGATGAAGCTTTCTTT. Translated, it gives CASSRTGKSDEAFF.

The chain recombines TRBV5-1 with TRBJ2-5; 15 bases are a match to TRBD2. Trimming took 4 bases from V and 2 from J; bases not matched to a gene: 3. In germline, CDR1 is SGHRS, CDR2 YFSETQ. The CDR3 runs to 16 residues. The CDR3 DNA follows: TGCGCCAGCAGCACCGGGACTAGCGGGGGGCAAGAGACCCAGTACTTC. It translates to CASSTGTSGGQETQYF.

The genes are TRBV27 and TRBJ1-5; a weak D match, TRBD1 (6 bases). The CDR3 extends over 17 amino acids. V was clipped by 6 bases and J by 0 bases, with 18 bases between them. Germline CDR1 and CDR2: MNHEY and SMNVEV (reference sequence). CDR3 bases: TGTGCCAGCAGACCTAATGGACAGAGCTATAGCAATCAGCCCCAGCATTTT. Translated: CASRPNGQSYSNQPQHF.

The chain couples TRBV2 to TRBJ2-1; D possibly corresponds to TRBD1 (6 bases). The germline CDR1 and CDR2 sequences are SNHLY and FYNNEI. CDR3 length: 12 amino acids. Trimming took off 3 bases at V and 12 bases at J, with 12 bases between the two ends. The CDR3 region has the DNA TGTGCCAGCAGTGATCTCGAGACAGGGCAGTTCTTC. Residues: CASSDLETGQFF.

In this sample, this clone turned up once. The chain couples TRBV6-5 to TRBJ2-4; D perhaps matches TRBD2 (7 bases). Germline V gene data show CDR1 as MNHEY and CDR2 as SVGAGI. V lost 6 bases, J lost 8 bases, and 14 bases lay in between. This CDR3 region has 13 residues. CDR3 in amino acids: CASRGGGVDIQYF. The CDR3 bases are TGTGCCAGCAGAGGGGGAGGGGTTGACATTCAGTACTTC.

This clone was recorded a few times. The CDR3: CASSRTDRDSYNEQFF. In nucleotides, the CDR3 is TGTGCCAGCAGCCGCACCGACAGAGACTCCTACAATGAGCAGTTCTTC. The genes are TRBV7-9 and TRBJ2-1; tentatively, D is TRBD1 (5 bases). CDR1 is SEHNR and CDR2 is FQNEAQ in the germline V gene (reference sequence). V was shortened by 5 bases and J by 0 bases, with 14 bases between the two germline ends. The CDR3 runs to 16 residues.

This sequence joins TRBV6-5 and TRBJ1-1; TRBD1 might be the D (5 bases). The ends were cut back, 2 bases at V and 4 bases at J, with 14 bases in the middle. CDR3 length: 15 amino acids. In germline, CDR1 is MNHEY, CDR2 SVGAGI. The CDR3 nucleotides read TGTGCCAGCAGTTACCCCGGGACTATGGGCACTGAAGCTTTCTTT. Protein: CASSYPGTMGTEAFF.